Listed below are T cell receptor beta chains from one sample, sequenced in a study of CD8+ T cells in alopecia areata. Here immunoSEQ multiplex PCR was the method, and the copy in TCRdb shows in-frame clones only, minus some. The data contain 150,000 or so clones, approximately 53% of them seen just once; the ten biggest clones take up around 19%. The sample here was CD8+ T cells sorted from blood, taken at week 0. These receptors were obtained from a human donor with alopecia areata. Each CDR3 is given with its conserved first and last residue. Fields, in order: J gene, V gene, clone size, D gene, CDR3 protein, CDR3 DNA. A D gene is named only where the DNA matches it firmly. Not every row has a clone size; where given, it reads once, few, many or a size class.

TRBJ1-2 TRBV20-1 few NA CSARQYGYTF TGCAGTGCTAGACAGTATGGCTACACCTTC
TRBJ2-7 TRBV18 NA NA CASSPDSFGYRTLYEQYF TGTGCCAGCTCACCAGATTCCTTTGGCTATAGGACCCTCTACGAGCAGTACTTC
TRBJ2-7 TRBV11-2 NA TRBD1 CASSSDREISYEQYF TGTGCCAGCAGCTCTGACAGGGAGATCTCCTACGAGCAGTACTTC
TRBJ1-2 TRBV9 NA NA CASSEGPGDRNYGYTF TGTGCCAGCAGCGAGGGACCGGGCGATCGTAACTATGGCTACACCTTC
TRBJ1-1 TRBV4-2 once NA CASSQDGGTEAFF TGTGCCAGCAGCCAAGACGGCGGGACTGAAGCTTTCTTT
TRBJ2-7 TRBV29-1 few NA CSVVGGRNYEQYF TGCAGCGTTGTGGGTGGCAGGAATTATGAGCAGTACTTC
TRBJ1-2 TRBV30 NA NA CAWSVTGFGYTF TGTGCCTGGAGTGTTACAGGGTTCGGCTACACCTTC
TRBJ2-6 TRBV5-1 NA NA CASSLRSHSGANVLTF TGCGCCAGCAGCTTGAGGTCACACTCTGGGGCCAACGTCCTGACTTTC
TRBJ1-2 TRBV29-1 few NA CSVGSSNYGYTF TGCAGCGTTGGGAGTTCTAACTATGGCTACACCTTC
TRBJ2-1 TRBV30 NA NA CAWRVHSNEQFF TGTGCCTGGAGGGTACACTCCAATGAGCAGTTCTTC
TRBJ2-5 TRBV12-5 NA NA CASVAVEGTQYF TGTGCTAGTGTGGCCGTGGAGGGGACCCAGTACTTC